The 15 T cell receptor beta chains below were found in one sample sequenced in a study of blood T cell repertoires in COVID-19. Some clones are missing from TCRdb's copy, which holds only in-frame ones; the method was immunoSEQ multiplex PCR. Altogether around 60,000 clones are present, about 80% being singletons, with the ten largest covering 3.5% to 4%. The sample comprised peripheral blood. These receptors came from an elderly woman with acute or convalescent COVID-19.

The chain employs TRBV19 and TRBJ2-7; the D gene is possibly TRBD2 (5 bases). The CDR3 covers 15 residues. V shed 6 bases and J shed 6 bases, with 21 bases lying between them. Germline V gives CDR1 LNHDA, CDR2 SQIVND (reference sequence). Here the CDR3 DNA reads TGTGCCAGTAGCCAACGTAGTAGCGTTGTCTCCGAGCAGTACTTC. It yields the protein CASSQRSSVVSEQYF.

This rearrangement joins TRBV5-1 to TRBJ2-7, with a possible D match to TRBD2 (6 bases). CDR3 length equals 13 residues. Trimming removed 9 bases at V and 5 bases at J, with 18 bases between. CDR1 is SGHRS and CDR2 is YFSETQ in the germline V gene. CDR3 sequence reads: CATGMGGSDEQYF. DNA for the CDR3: TGCGCCACAGGTATGGGGGGATCCGACGAGCAGTACTTC.

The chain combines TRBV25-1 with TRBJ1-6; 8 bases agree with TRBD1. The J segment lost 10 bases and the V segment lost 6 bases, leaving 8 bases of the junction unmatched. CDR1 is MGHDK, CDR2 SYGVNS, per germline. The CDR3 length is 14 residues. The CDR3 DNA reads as TGTGCCAGCAGGCAAACAGGGGGAAAGTCACCCCTCCACTTT. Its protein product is CASRQTGGKSPLHF.

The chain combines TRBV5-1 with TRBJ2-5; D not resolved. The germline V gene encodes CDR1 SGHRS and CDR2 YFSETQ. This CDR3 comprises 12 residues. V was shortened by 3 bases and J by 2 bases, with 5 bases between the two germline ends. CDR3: CASSWPQETQYF. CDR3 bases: TGCGCCAGCAGCTGGCCGCAAGAGACCCAGTACTTC.

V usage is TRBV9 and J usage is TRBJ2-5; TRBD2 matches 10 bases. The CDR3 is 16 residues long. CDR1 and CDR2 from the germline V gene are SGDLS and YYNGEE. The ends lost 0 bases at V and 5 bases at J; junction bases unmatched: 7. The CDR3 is CASSVGGAGGHETQYF. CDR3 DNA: TGTGCCAGCAGCGTAGGGGGAGCGGGGGGGCATGAGACCCAGTACTTC.

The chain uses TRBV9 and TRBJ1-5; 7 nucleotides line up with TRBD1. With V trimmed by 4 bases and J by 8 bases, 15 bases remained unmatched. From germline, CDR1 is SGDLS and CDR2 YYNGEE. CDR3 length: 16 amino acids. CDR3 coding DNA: TGTGCCAGCAGCCCCTCCGGGACAGCCCTCGGAGAGCCCCAGCATTTT. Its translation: CASSPSGTALGEPQHF.

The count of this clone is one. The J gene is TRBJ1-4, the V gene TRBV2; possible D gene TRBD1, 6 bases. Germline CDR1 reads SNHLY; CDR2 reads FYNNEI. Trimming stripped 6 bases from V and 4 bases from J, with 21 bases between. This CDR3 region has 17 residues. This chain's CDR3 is CASRARGYPRGNEKLFF. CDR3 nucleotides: TGTGCCAGCAGGGCCAGGGGATACCCTCGGGGTAATGAAAAACTGTTTTTT.

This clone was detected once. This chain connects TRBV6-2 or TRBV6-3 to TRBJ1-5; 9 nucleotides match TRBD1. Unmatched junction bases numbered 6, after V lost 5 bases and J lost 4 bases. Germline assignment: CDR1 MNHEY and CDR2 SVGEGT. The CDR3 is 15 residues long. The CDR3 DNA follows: TGTGCCAGCAGTCAGGGACAGGGAATGAATCAGCCCCAGCATTTT. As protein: CASSQGQGMNQPQHF.

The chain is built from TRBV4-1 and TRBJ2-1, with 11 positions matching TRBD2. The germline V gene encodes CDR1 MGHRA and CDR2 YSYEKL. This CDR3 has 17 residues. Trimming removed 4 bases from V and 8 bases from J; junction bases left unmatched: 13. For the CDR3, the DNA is TGCGCCAGCAGCCCTACAAATAGCGGGGGGGGCATGGATGAGCAGTTCTTC. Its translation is CASSPTNSGGGMDEQFF.

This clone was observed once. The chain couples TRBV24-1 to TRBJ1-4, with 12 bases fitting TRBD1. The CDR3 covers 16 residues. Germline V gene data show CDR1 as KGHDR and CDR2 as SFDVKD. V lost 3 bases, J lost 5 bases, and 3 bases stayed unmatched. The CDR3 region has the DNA TGTGCCACCAGTGATGGGACAGGGGGCGCAAATGAAAAACTGTTTTTT. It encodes CATSDGTGGANEKLFF.

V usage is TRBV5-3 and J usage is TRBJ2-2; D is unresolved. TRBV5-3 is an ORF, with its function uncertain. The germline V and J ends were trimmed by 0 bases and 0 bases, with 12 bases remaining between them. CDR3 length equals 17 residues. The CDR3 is CARSLVTEASNTGELFF. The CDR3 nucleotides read TGTGCCAGAAGCTTGGTCACTGAGGCATCGAACACCGGGGAGCTGTTTTTT.

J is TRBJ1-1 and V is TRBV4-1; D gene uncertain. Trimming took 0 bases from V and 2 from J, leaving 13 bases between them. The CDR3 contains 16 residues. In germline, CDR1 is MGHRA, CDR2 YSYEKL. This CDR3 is CASSQDDGEANTEAFF. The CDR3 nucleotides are TGCGCCAGCAGCCAAGACGACGGAGAAGCAAACACTGAAGCTTTCTTT.

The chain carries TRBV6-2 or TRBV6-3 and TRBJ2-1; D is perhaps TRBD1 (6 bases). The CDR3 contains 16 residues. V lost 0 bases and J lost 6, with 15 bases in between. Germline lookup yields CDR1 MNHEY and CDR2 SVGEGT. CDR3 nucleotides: TGTGCCAGCAGTTACTCGATCGGACAGCCGGGCAATGAGCAGTTCTTC. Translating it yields CASSYSIGQPGNEQFF.

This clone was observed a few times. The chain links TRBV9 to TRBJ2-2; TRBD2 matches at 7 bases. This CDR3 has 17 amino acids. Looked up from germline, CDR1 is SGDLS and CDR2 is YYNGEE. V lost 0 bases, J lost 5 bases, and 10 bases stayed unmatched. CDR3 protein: CASSVGIGGGKTGELFF. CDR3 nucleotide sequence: TGTGCCAGCAGCGTAGGGATAGGCGGGGGAAAAACCGGGGAGCTGTTTTTT.

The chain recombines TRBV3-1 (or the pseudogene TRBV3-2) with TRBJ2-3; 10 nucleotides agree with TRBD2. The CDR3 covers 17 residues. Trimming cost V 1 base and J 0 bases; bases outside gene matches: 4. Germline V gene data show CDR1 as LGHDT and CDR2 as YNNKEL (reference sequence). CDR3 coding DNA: TGTGCCAGCAGCCAAGGGACTAGCGGCGTTAGCACAGATACGCAGTATTTT. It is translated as CASSQGTSGVSTDTQYF.